Presented here are 25 T cell receptor beta chains from one specimen sequenced in a study of blood T cell repertoires in COVID-19. Sequencing used immunoSEQ multiplex PCR; TCRdb keeps in-frame clones, though not all of them. Of under 45,000 clones detected, roughly 80% appear once; the ten largest clones hold under 30%. Specimen: peripheral blood. These receptors originate from an older woman with acute or convalescent COVID-19.

The genes are TRBV6-5 and TRBJ2-3, with 8 bases matching TRBD2. With 7 bases clipped from V and 4 bases from J, the junction kept 10 bases outside the gene matches. CDR1 is MNHEY and CDR2 is SVGAGI in the germline V gene. The CDR3 sequence is 15 residues long. CDR3 protein: CASNLPGGAADTQYF. CDR3 DNA: TGTGCCAGCAACCTTCCGGGAGGGGCCGCAGATACGCAGTATTTT.

This chain joins TRBV5-6 and TRBJ1-5, with 8 positions matching TRBD1. V dropped 1 base and J dropped 1; count of bases not matched to a gene: 7. The CDR3 extends over 17 amino acids. The germline CDR1 and CDR2 sequences are SGHDT and YYEEEE. The CDR3 coding sequence is TGTGCCAGCAGCTTGTACAGGGGGACGGGGAGCAATCAGCCCCAGCATTTT. Protein sequence: CASSLYRGTGSNQPQHF.

This clone appeared a few times. The chain joins TRBV5-5 to TRBJ2-7; 7 bases align to TRBD1. The trim removed 4 bases at V and 2 bases at J, leaving 6 bases unmatched. CDR3 length: 14 amino acids. CDR1 and CDR2 from the germline V gene are SGHKS and YYEKEE (reference sequence). Here the CDR3 reads CASSVTGKAYEQYF. The CDR3 DNA is TGTGCCAGCAGCGTGACAGGGAAAGCCTACGAGCAGTACTTC.

The V and J genes are TRBV2 and TRBJ1-5; possible D gene TRBD1, 5 bases. Between the trimmed V and J ends, which lost 4 bases and 1 base, there was a span of 11 bases. This CDR3 has 15 residues. Germline V lookup: CDR1 SNHLY, CDR2 FYNNEI. CDR3 DNA: TGTGCCAGCAGTGTTTGGGGCAGAAGCAATCAGCCCCAGCATTTT. Its translation: CASSVWGRSNQPQHF.

A single count supports this clone. The chain joins TRBV6-2 or TRBV6-3 to TRBJ1-6; 7 bases are a match to TRBD1. With V trimmed by 0 bases and J by 10 bases, 9 bases remained unmatched. The CDR3 extends over 16 amino acids. Germline loops: CDR1 MNHEY, CDR2 SVGEGT. The CDR3 bases are TGTGCCAGCAGTTACTCGGAATCAATAGGGGGCTCACCCCTCCACTTT. Translating it yields CASSYSESIGGSPLHF.

The V gene is TRBV7-2, the J gene TRBJ2-5, with 10 bases aligning to TRBD1. The V and J ends lost 4 bases and 4 bases, in that order; junction bases with no gene match: 9. Germline CDR1 SGHTA, CDR2 FQGNSA. The CDR3 runs to 16 residues. The CDR3: CASSSVRQGAGETQYF. The CDR3 bases are TGTGCCAGCAGCTCTGTCAGACAGGGGGCGGGAGAGACCCAGTACTTC.

The chain is built from TRBV7-3 and TRBJ1-2; D is perhaps TRBD1 (6 bases). This CDR3 has 13 amino acids. V shed 5 bases and J shed 8 bases, with 15 bases lying between them. CDR1 is SGHTA, CDR2 FQGTGA, per germline. The CDR3 protein is CASSDRRGVGYTF. CDR3 sequence (DNA): TGTGCCAGCAGCGACCGCAGGGGTGTCGGCTACACCTTC.

The chain couples TRBV5-1 to TRBJ1-2; tentatively, D is TRBD1 (6 bases). The CDR3 extends over 15 amino acids. The V end lost 6 bases, the J end lost 1 base, and 16 bases lay between the germline ends. Germline V lookup: CDR1 SGHRS, CDR2 YFSETQ. The CDR3 nucleotides are TGCGCCAGCAACACTGGTGGGACATATAACTATGGCTACACCTTC. It encodes CASNTGGTYNYGYTF. The complete variable domain, with remaining parts taken from reference TRBV5-1 and TRBJ1-2, reads KAGVTQTPRYLIKTRGQQVTLSCSPISGHRSVSWYQQTPGQGLQFLFEYFSETQRNKGNFPGRFSGRQFSNSRSEMNVSTLELGDSALYLCASNTGGTYNYGYTFGSGTRLTVV.

In this sample, this clone turned up once. The gene calls are TRBV6-5 and TRBJ1-3; weak D call: TRBD1 (5 bases). Germline V gene sequence: CDR1 MNHEY, CDR2 SVGAGI. Trimming left V 2 bases short and J 4 bases short, with 9 bases between. This CDR3 has 14 amino acids. In DNA form, the CDR3 reads TGTGCCAGCAGTTACACCCAGGGCGGAAACACCATATATTTT. Amino acids: CASSYTQGGNTIYF.

The J gene is TRBJ2-4, the V gene TRBV11-2, with a weak D call TRBD2 (6 bases). This CDR3 spans 15 amino acids. The V gene lost 1 base and the J gene lost 10 bases, with 17 bases spanning the gap. Per the germline V gene, CDR1 is SGHAT and CDR2 is FQNNGV. The CDR3 is CASSLGGDLSKIQYF. The CDR3 nucleotides read TGTGCCAGCAGCTTAGGCGGGGACCTTAGTAAGATTCAGTACTTC.

The chain couples TRBV6-6 to TRBJ1-5, with D possibly being TRBD1 (5 bases). Germline V gives CDR1 MNHNY, CDR2 SVGAGI (reference sequence). This CDR3 has 13 amino acids. V lost 11 bases, J lost 6 bases, and 17 bases lay in between. The CDR3 nucleotides are TGTGCCTGCTCCTGGGGGGACGTTCAGCCCCAGCATTTT. Its protein is CACSWGDVQPQHF.

The rearrangement uses TRBV2 and TRBJ2-7, with D possibly TRBD1 on 6 matching bases. Germline V gene data show CDR1 as SNHLY and CDR2 as FYNNEI. Deletions cut 6 bases from V and 1 base from J, with 10 bases between. The CDR3 has 13 amino acids. For the CDR3, the DNA is TGTGCCAGCAGATGGACAGAGTCCTACGAGCAGTACTTC. Translated, it gives CASRWTESYEQYF.

V is TRBV6-5 and J is TRBJ2-1; D possibly corresponds to TRBD2 (5 bases). The CDR3 is 12 residues long. V dropped 8 bases and J dropped 8 bases, with 13 bases sitting between them. Germline lookup yields CDR1 MNHEY and CDR2 SVGAGI. CDR3: CASLADGDEQFF. As DNA, the CDR3 is TGTGCCAGCCTCGCGGACGGGGATGAGCAGTTCTTC.

Many counts were recorded for this clone. The chain is built from TRBV30 and TRBJ1-4; 9 bases map to TRBD1. The length of the CDR3 is 17 residues. Per the germline V gene, CDR1 is GTSNPN and CDR2 is SVGIG (reference sequence). Germline trimming cut 0 bases from V and 7 bases from J; bases unmatched to any gene: 12. CDR3 DNA: TGTGCCTGGAGTGTAAAAGATTACAGGGGGCAAGGTGAAAAACTGTTTTTT. Encoded protein: CAWSVKDYRGQGEKLFF.

This clone has only one observation. The CDR3 DNA follows: TGCGCCAGCAGCTTAGCGGGAGAAGTTTACGAGCAGTACTTC. The encoded protein is CASSLAGEVYEQYF. The chain couples TRBV5-1 to TRBJ2-7, with 8 bases matching TRBD2. Germline CDR1 SGHRS, CDR2 YFSETQ. V gave up 2 bases and J gave up 4 bases; unmatched junction bases: 5. This CDR3 comprises 14 residues.

This clone was recorded only once. This rearrangement joins TRBV7-9 to TRBJ1-4; D might be TRBD1 (6 bases). Germline CDR1 SEHNR, CDR2 FQNEAQ (reference sequence). This CDR3 contains 12 residues. V was cut by 5 bases and J by 8 bases, with 9 bases left in between. DNA of the CDR3: TGTGCCAGCAGCCGGGACAACGAAAAACTGTTTTTT. Amino acids: CASSRDNEKLFF. Looking up the rest from reference TRBV7-9 and TRBJ1-4 gives the full variable domain: DTGVSQNPRHKITKRGQNVTFRCDPISEHNRLYWYRQTLGQGPEFLTYFQNEAQLEKSRLLSDRFSAERPKGSFSTLEIQRTEQGDSAMYLCASSRDNEKLFFGSGTQLSVL.

This clone was observed a few times. The chain has TRBV7-8 and TRBJ1-5, with D hard to call. V lost 5 bases and J 2 bases, leaving 10 bases between the germline ends. CDR1 and CDR2 from the germline V gene are SGHVS and FQNEAQ. The CDR3 has 14 residues. The CDR3 DNA reads as TGTGCCAGCAGCCAACAGTGGGGCAATCAGCCCCAGCATTTT. Its protein product is CASSQQWGNQPQHF. The variable domain in full, completed from reference TRBV7-8 and TRBJ1-5, reads GAGVSQSPRYKVAKRGQDVALRCDPISGHVSLFWYQQALGQGPEFLTYFQNEAQLDKSGLPSDRFFAERPEGSVSTLKIQRTQQEDSAVYLCASSQQWGNQPQHFGDGTRLSIL.

The V and J genes are TRBV3-1 (or the pseudogene TRBV3-2) and TRBJ1-4; D is unresolved. The CDR3 sequence is 13 residues long. Trimming removed 4 bases at V and 3 bases at J, with 6 bases between. Germline V gene data show CDR1 as LGHDT and CDR2 as YNNKEL (reference sequence). Here the CDR3 reads CASSPRANEKLFF. CDR3 DNA: TGTGCCAGCAGCCCGAGGGCTAATGAAAAACTGTTTTTT.

This clone was seen only once. V usage is TRBV13 and J usage is TRBJ2-7; 7 bases map to TRBD1. V gave up 2 bases and J gave up 7 bases; unmatched junction bases: 8. Germline CDR1 is PRHDT and CDR2 is FYEKMQ (reference sequence). The CDR3 loop spans 14 amino acids. CDR3 bases: TGTGCCAGCAGCTTAAGACAGGGACCGGGGGAGCAGTACTTC. Its protein product is CASSLRQGPGEQYF.

This clone occurred once. The chain links TRBV3-1 (or the pseudogene TRBV3-2) to TRBJ2-7; 7 positions agree with TRBD2. Germline trimming cut 0 bases from V and 5 bases from J; bases unmatched to any gene: 10. From germline, CDR1 is LGHDT and CDR2 YNNKEL (reference sequence). CDR3 length: 16 residues. The CDR3 DNA reads as TGTGCCAGCAGCCAAGATGTTGGGGGAGGGCGCGACGAGCAGTACTTC. Its translation is CASSQDVGGGRDEQYF.

This chain uses TRBV4-3 with TRBJ2-4; D unresolved. Germline values: CDR1 LGHNA, CDR2 YSLEER. V shed 0 bases and J shed 8 bases, with 11 bases lying between them. CDR3 length: 14 residues. The CDR3 nucleotides are TGCGCCAGCAGCCAAGAAACCGGTTACGACATTCAGTACTTC. Amino acids: CASSQETGYDIQYF.

The CDR3 spells CASSARRDRDHGELFF. The DNA for the CDR3 is TGTGCCAGCAGCGCCCGAAGGGACAGGGATCACGGGGAGCTGTTTTTT. The rearrangement joins TRBV9 to TRBJ2-2; 9 nucleotides match TRBD1. The trim removed 3 bases at V and 7 bases at J, leaving 10 bases unmatched. The germline gives CDR1 SGDLS, CDR2 YYNGEE. The CDR3 totals 16 residues.

The V call is TRBV11-2, the J call TRBJ2-2; 9 nucleotides align to TRBD1. This CDR3 region has 14 residues. With V trimmed by 6 bases and J by 7 bases, 6 bases remained unmatched. The germline gives CDR1 SGHAT, CDR2 FQNNGV. In DNA, the CDR3 is TGTGCCAGCAGTCCCACAGGGGGCGACGGGGAGCTGTTTTTT. This sequence encodes CASSPTGGDGELFF.

The chain uses TRBV4-3 and TRBJ2-5, with a tentative D call TRBD2 (5 bases). The CDR3 covers 14 residues. Between the trimmed V and J ends, which lost 2 bases and 5 bases, there was a span of 12 bases. The germline gives CDR1 LGHNA, CDR2 YSLEER. The CDR3 DNA sequence: TGCGCCAGCAGCCAAAACGCGGGTCAGGAGACCCAGTACTTC. Protein: CASSQNAGQETQYF.

V gene TRBV6-2 or TRBV6-3 combines with J gene TRBJ2-7, with 10 bases aligning to TRBD2. Trimming removed 2 bases from V and 3 bases from J; junction bases left unmatched: 7. Germline V gene sequence: CDR1 MNHEY, CDR2 SVGEGT. This CDR3 has 16 residues. The chain's CDR3 is CASSYGLAGGIYEQYF. For the CDR3, the DNA is TGTGCCAGCAGTTACGGGTTAGCGGGGGGCATCTACGAGCAGTACTTC.